The rows below give T cell receptor beta chains drawn from one sample of a study of blood T cells in healthy people across ages. TCRdb re-called the 5' RACE reads with MiXCR, one entry per CDR3 protein. The sample includes hundreds of thousands of distinct CDR3 sequences, 35% to 50% of them seen just once. Source material: blood. These receptors were taken from a man older than 75 in good health. CDR3s include the opening cysteine and the closing phenylalanine or tryptophan. The D gene is left open where the match is weak. Size values are once, few and many counts, or a class for expanded clones, and some rows have none.

d_gene	v_gene	abundance	j_gene	CDR3aa	CDR3nt
NA	TRBV6-5	NA	TRBJ2-7	CASREGTSEQYF	TGTGCCAGCAGGGAAGGAACGTCCGAGCAGTACTTC
TRBD2	TRBV6-2/TRBV6-3	NA	TRBJ2-1	CALGTSGRARGNEQFF	TGTGCCTTGGGAACTAGCGGGAGGGCGAGGGGAAATGAGCAGTTCTTC
NA	TRBV5-1	NA	TRBJ2-5	CASSSYPGPETQYF	TGCGCCAGCAGCTCATACCCGGGCCCGGAGACCCAGTACTTC
TRBD1	TRBV7-2	NA	TRBJ1-2	CASSSQGANHYGYTF	TGTGCCAGCAGCTCCCAGGGGGCGAACCATTATGGCTACACCTTC
TRBD1	TRBV11-3	NA	TRBJ2-5	CASSLRSTGGETQYF	TGTGCCAGCAGCCTCAGGTCCACAGGGGGCGAGACCCAGTACTTC
TRBD2	TRBV6-4	NA	TRBJ2-1	CASSDEGFGRASYNEQFF	TGTGCCAGCAGTGACGAAGGTTTCGGGAGGGCTTCCTACAATGAGCAGTTCTTC
NA	TRBV15	NA	TRBJ2-3	CATSRGSGSAETNTQYF	TGTGCCACCAGCAGGGGCTCTGGTAGTGCTGAAACGAATACGCAGTATTTT
TRBD1	TRBV29-1	few	TRBJ1-4	CSVQKATGSEKLFF	TGCAGCGTTCAAAAAGCGACAGGGAGTGAAAAACTGTTTTTT
NA	TRBV20-1	NA	TRBJ1-1	CSASFGRASDMVFF	TGCAGTGCTAGTTTTGGTAGGGCCTCCGATATGGTTTTCTTT
NA	TRBV7-9	few	TRBJ2-1	CASSLRLGVYNEQFF	TGTGCCAGCAGCTTACGACTGGGAGTATACAATGAGCAGTTCTTC
NA	TRBV20-1	NA	TRBJ2-3	CSARERRGMERDTQYF	TGCAGTGCTAGAGAAAGACGCGGCATGGAGAGAGATACGCAGTATTTT
NA	TRBV3-1	NA	TRBJ2-1	CASSQVAHEQFF	TGTGCCAGCAGCCAAGTTGCCCATGAGCAGTTCTTC
NA	TRBV20-1	many	TRBJ2-5	CSATLQETQYF	TGCAGTGCTACCCTACAAGAGACCCAGTACTTC
TRBD2	TRBV4-2	few	TRBJ2-4	CASSQAPGGVIEAKNIQYF	TGTGCCAGCAGCCAAGCCCCCGGGGGGGTAATTGAAGCCAAAAACATTCAGTACTTC
NA	TRBV5-1	NA	TRBJ2-3	CASSGTGPGDTQYF	TGCGCCAGCAGCGGAACAGGCCCAGGAGATACGCAGTATTTT
NA	TRBV29-1	NA	TRBJ2-7	CSAVEVPGNEQYF	TGCAGCGCTGTCGAGGTTCCAGGGAACGAGCAGTACTTC
NA	TRBV30	NA	TRBJ2-4	CAWSAVGGNIQYF	TGTGCCTGGAGCGCGGTGGGGGGAAACATTCAGTACTTC
NA	TRBV14	NA	TRBJ2-5	CASSLNPSLETQYF	TGTGCCAGCAGCCTTAATCCTTCATTGGAGACCCAGTACTTC
TRBD1	TRBV30	few	TRBJ1-2	CAWSVQGAQGYTF	TGTGCCTGGAGTGTACAGGGGGCGCAAGGCTACACCTTC
TRBD2	TRBV20-1	few	TRBJ2-4	CSAREARGAKNIQYF	TGCAGTGCTAGAGAAGCGCGGGGGGCCAAAAACATTCAGTACTTC
NA	TRBV9	NA	TRBJ1-6	CASSIGAKGGSPLHF	TGTGCCAGCAGCATCGGGGCCAAAGGTGGTTCACCCCTCCACTTT
TRBD2	TRBV4-1	NA	TRBJ2-3	CASSPLLAGEADTQYF	TGCGCCAGCAGCCCACTGCTAGCGGGAGAGGCAGATACGCAGTATTTT
NA	TRBV3-1	NA	TRBJ2-7	CASSQARGSSYNEQYF	TGTGCCAGCAGCCAAGCCAGGGGTAGCTCCTACAATGAGCAGTACTTC
TRBD1	TRBV4-3	few	TRBJ2-3	CASSPVGTGGFSDTQYF	TGCGCCAGCAGCCCCGTTGGGACAGGGGGCTTCTCAGATACGCAGTATTTT
NA	TRBV2	few	TRBJ2-5	CASSAQGSETQYF	TGTGCCAGCAGTGCGCAGGGTAGCGAGACCCAGTACTTC
NA	TRBV7-3	NA	TRBJ2-1	CASSRTGKGSSYNEQFF	TGTGCCAGCAGCCGTACAGGGAAGGGGAGCTCCTACAATGAGCAGTTCTTC